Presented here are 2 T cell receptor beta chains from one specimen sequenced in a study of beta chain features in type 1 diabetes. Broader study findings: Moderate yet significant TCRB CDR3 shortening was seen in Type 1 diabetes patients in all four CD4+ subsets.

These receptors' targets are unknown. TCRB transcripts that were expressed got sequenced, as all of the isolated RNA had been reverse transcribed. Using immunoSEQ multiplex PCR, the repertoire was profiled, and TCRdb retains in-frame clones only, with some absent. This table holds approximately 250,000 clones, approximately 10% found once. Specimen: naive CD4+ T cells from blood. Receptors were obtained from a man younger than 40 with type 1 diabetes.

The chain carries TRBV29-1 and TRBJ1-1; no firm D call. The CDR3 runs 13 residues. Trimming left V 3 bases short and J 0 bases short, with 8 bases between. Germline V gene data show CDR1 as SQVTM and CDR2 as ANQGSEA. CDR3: CSVDSRLNTEAFF. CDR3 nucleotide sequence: TGCAGCGTTGATAGCCGGTTGAACACTGAAGCTTTCTTT.

The chain's CDR3 is CASSRTGNTEAFF. The CDR3 nucleotides read TGTGCCAGCAGCAGGACAGGCAACACTGAAGCTTTCTTT. This sequence joins TRBV13 and TRBJ1-1; 7 nucleotides match TRBD1. Germline CDR1 is PRHDT and CDR2 is FYEKMQ (reference sequence). The junction had 2 bases not matched to a gene; V was cut back by 5 bases and J by 2 bases. CDR3 length: 13 residues.